This T cell receptor (beta chain) was profiled in a study of T-cell reconstitution after alpha-beta-depleted transplantation in children. This clonotype was recorded many times. V gave up 5 bases and J gave up 5 bases, with 10 bases separating them. The CDR3 consists of 13 residues. Unique molecular identifiers were incorporated into the prepared TCRbeta library. TCRdb passed the PCR reads through MiXCR, listing each CDR3 protein once. The data hold 250,000 to 300,000 distinct CDR3 sequences, with approximately 9.8% observed a single time. Sequences were derived from PBMCs from the stem cell graft donor, sampled from the stem cell graft. The chain combines TRBV12-3 or TRBV12-4 with TRBJ1-3; possibly TRBD1 for D (5 bases). The receptor's source is a human donor who donated a stem cell graft to a child with SCID. CDR3 sequence: CASSPGVRNTIYF. CDR3 DNA: TGTGCCAGCAGTCCGGGGGTAAGAAACACCATATATTTT.